The source of this TCR beta chain is a study of cytomegalovirus exposure and HLA in healthy donors (dated by TCRdb to 2015 to 2018). Study-wide context: In an earlier analysis of 450 to 750 of the donors, about 270 Gb of sequence data and approximately 120 million unique TCR beta sequences from about 190 million T cells were reported. The genetic ancestry cluster associated with self-reported Caucasian donors included 81% of the approximately 430 genotyped donors. Genome-wide SNP genotypes for about 60% of the roughly 700 donors were used in a later genetic analysis, which treated that subset as a discovery cohort. Both class I and class II loci were covered by HLA typing, at four-digit resolution. In addition to the first cohort of 666 subjects, a separate validation cohort of approximately 130 different subjects was used. Roughly five DR-DQ haplotypes were treated as single units for association and clustering because of strong linkage in the cohort. In an earlier analysis of over 550 of the donors, high-throughput TCR beta sequencing was used to judge whether each TCR beta V gene segment behaved as functional or pseudogenic. Typing coverage varied by locus: about 629-640 donors for A, B, C, DRB1 and DQB1; about 520 for DQA1; about 570 for DPA1; roughly 450 for DPB1. The study was designed to test whether signatures of past pathogen exposure could be identified by cataloging public T cell receptors. High-throughput TCR immunosequencing, statistical association of individual TCRs with disease status, and machine learning were combined to predict cytomegalovirus infection status. An early release that covered some 630 HLA-typed donors contained around 330 gigabases of sequencing data and roughly 84 million unique TCR sequences. To study patterns of TCR occurrence, a later analysis re-analyzed previously published TCR beta repertoires from 600 to 750 donors and added high-resolution HLA genotyping. The later analysis used no new phenotypic data to find candidate immune exposures, relying instead on TCR beta sequences and their occurrence across donors. The study used immunosequencing to profile the T cell repertoires of approximately 650 subjects and linked those repertoires to cytomegalovirus serostatus. All discovery cohort repertoires had been generated using a single sequencing platform. Across under 500 genotyped donors of the cohort, an average of about 250,000 unique TCR beta nucleotide sequences per donor were sequenced, and roughly 17% of those sequences were non-productive. Alongside the repertoire data, information on donor age, sex, ethnicity and CMV serostatus was compiled. Broader findings and caveats from the paper: In this cohort, only TCR beta chains were sequenced, and detectable features were limited by the absence of alpha or paired-chain data. At a false discovery rate of 0.05, a later analysis linked 15,000 to 20,000 TCR beta sequences to specific HLA alleles. Cytomegalovirus status was reported to be diagnosed by the classifier with high specificity and sensitivity in both the original and validation cohorts. The only immune exposure information available for the cohort was CMV serostatus. Presence/absence analyses assumed roughly uniform sequencing depth across donors, an assumption that may not hold. Linkage disequilibrium might explain the correlated functional status among segregating V segments, but an unknown experimental factor could not be excluded. A later analysis reported that several top co-occurrence clusters appeared linked to parvovirus B19, influenza, CMV and Epstein-Barr virus. According to the authors, the approach could potentially be generalized to other disease states and immunological phenotypes. A later genetic analysis reported fewer N-insertions in productive TCRs among donors in an Asian-associated ancestry cluster than the approximately 700-donor mean. An association between a missense DCLRE1C variant and V-gene and J-gene trimming of TCR beta chains was found in a later genetic analysis and replicated in an independent cohort. Some IMGT-functional V segments, including TRBV6-2 and TRBV6-3, could not be distinguished by the 87-base-pair reads and were therefore excluded. The study listed 170 or so TCR beta chains as associated with cytomegalovirus. A further reported finding was that TCR beta sequences accurately predicted the HLA-A and HLA-B alleles for most subjects in the first cohort. In vitro tests confirmed that three of the cytomegalovirus-associated TCR beta chains recognize cytomegalovirus antigens. An earlier analysis of approximately 600 of the donors showed that most TCR beta V segments appeared in productive rearrangements either about 90% or about 30% of the time, which broadly matched IMGT annotations. Seventeen rarely observed V segments, including chromosome 9 orphons, were excluded from the earlier analysis of a few hundred of the donors because counts were too low. Most TCR sequences were observed very rarely across donors, whereas some public TCRs were present in many individuals. HLA typing was unavailable for some donors at each locus, so association tests used only the typed subset. The sequencing pipeline was judged likely to have produced a cluster of highly shared sequence variants as a technical artifact. According to a later analysis, TCR association rates differed among HLA loci, with DRB1 alleles showing the most associated TCRs and HLA-C alleles showing the fewest. Compared with equally common non-associated chains, HLA-associated TCR beta chains in a later analysis were more clonally expanded and had lower generation probabilities. Most CMV-associated TCR beta chains appeared to be HLA-restricted in a later analysis, and the HLA associations seemed to be driven largely by CMV exposure. Assigning TCR associations to individual alleles was difficult when HLA alleles, especially DR and DQ, strongly co-occurred.

Library method: the immunoSEQ multiplex PCR assay. The multiplex PCR relied on a mix of 60 forward primers for TCR Vbeta segments and 13 reverse primers for TCR Jbeta segments. A multiplex PCR assay on genomic DNA amplified the CDR3 region of rearranged TCR beta genes. The amplified TCR beta libraries were sequenced on the Illumina HiSeq System as 87-base-pair reads. The paper's processing steps were these. In a later analysis, some 80 million unique TCR beta chains were counted across the roughly 700 repertoires, and around 10 million of these chains were shared by at least two donors. A nearest-neighbor algorithm error-corrected the raw reads and collapsed the reads into unique sequences, merging closely related sequences to remove PCR and sequencing errors. CDR3 sequences were aligned to IMGT reference sequences to assign V, D and J gene segments. For a sequence to be retained, at least a six-nucleotide match to both a V gene segment and a J gene segment was required. Rearrangements were classified as productive when the CDR3 lacked stop codons and remained in frame with V and J, and all other rearrangements were classified as non-productive. CDR3 was defined by IMGT convention, running from the second conserved V-encoded cysteine to the conserved J-encoded phenylalanine. In an earlier analysis of 500 to 650 of the donors, sequences lacking an unambiguous match to a single V gene segment were excluded. In an earlier analysis of roughly 500 of the donors, V segments were called functional above 56.7% productive rearrangements and were called segregating when the between-donor standard deviation exceeded 5%. A statistical classification framework was built to diagnose cytomegalovirus status from the catalog of TCR beta chain sequences. A later analysis assigned V and J genes by comparing TCR nucleotide sequences with IMGT/GENE-DB human TR gene sequences. A later analysis assigned CDR3 sequences and most-parsimonious VDJ recombination scenarios with the TCRdist pipeline. In a later analysis, each TCR beta chain was defined by its CDR3 amino acid sequence together with its V-gene family, and reads lacking a unique V-gene family were excluded. As a way to deal with suspected cross-contamination and a sequencing artifact, a later analysis dropped approximately 570 nucleotide sequences that were highly shared and had low generation probability. For each public chain, a later analysis derived a clonal expansion index from normalized ranks of inferred template counts within each repertoire. In a later analysis, generation probabilities were computed with a VDJ recombination model fitted to out-of-frame rearrangements, and the resulting probabilities were checked against IGoR. A later analysis scored TCR-TCR, TCR-HLA and TCR-CMV co-occurrence with hypergeometric tests, applying a repertoire-size bias correction to TCR pairs. A later analysis estimated false discovery rates by permuting HLA or CMV assignments 20 times. In a later analysis, co-occurring TCRs were grouped using DBSCAN, and TCRdist sequence similarity was added for clustering within HLA-allele-positive subsets. Co-occurrence clustering excluded repertoires with fewer than 30,000 or more than 120,000 public chains, plus five with anomalous nucleotide sharing. Not all clones reach the TCRdb copy of this immuneACCESS table, which keeps in-frame sequences only. Checked studies attribute under half of the gap to unresolved V genes and leave the rest unexplained. V and J calls and clone size are those listed in that table; D and trimming were worked out from the DNA. This sample gives 100,000 to 150,000 clones in total; approximately 87% of them show up just once. The ten largest clones take up 20% of the sample.

From the cysteine through the phenylalanine, the CDR3 covers 16 amino acids. The CDR3 DNA has 48 bases and is translated from base 1. CDR1 and CDR2 are drawn from the germline V gene: MNHEY, SVGAGI. Concerning this clone itself: It lacks a known antigen. No qualities accompany the bases; no much larger clone lies one base away.

The cohort consisted of some 670 healthy bone marrow donors. All cohort members were sampled while nominally healthy, although unrecorded immune exposures were likely present. The donor tested CMV seropositive and was one of the 289 seropositive cohort members. A peripheral blood sample was collected from each donor, and TCR beta sequencing was performed on peripheral blood mononuclear cells. Genomic DNA was extracted from the blood cell samples with the Qiagen DNeasy Blood Extraction Kit. Sequenced sample: PBMCs. The rearranged segments are TRBV6-5 and TRBJ2-5, and TRBD2 aligns with 8 junction nucleotides. The J call may not be correct, given that the DNA end is closer to TRBJ2-7. This TCR was recovered from a man aged 18 to 30 in good health and CMV-seropositive. In nucleotide form, the sequence is TGTGCCAGCAGTTACTCTGGGCGGGGGGCCTCCTACGAGCAGTACTTC. It encodes CASSYSGRGASYEQYF.